This T cell receptor (beta chain) comes out of a study of vaccination and CD4 T cells after COVID-19. Overall study: The study enrolled six male and four female convalescents, two of whom were Hispanic.

Stated treatment: approximately 10-day PBMC culture with coronavirus spike peptide pools or control peptides (ViraFEST assay). The culture of roughly 2 million PBMCs per well included 8.5 to 10 IU/ml IL-2 and approximately 10 ug/ml peptide pools. Negative selection yielded CD4+ T cells from day-10 cultures. This clonotype has just a few counts. The antigen is undetermined. Sequence data for DNA of cultured CD4+ T cells were generated by the Oncomine TCR Beta short-read assay. TCRdb re-called the PCR reads with MiXCR, one entry per CDR3 protein. The table includes about 15,000 distinct CDR3 sequences, less than 70% detected once. Germline V gene lookup returns CDR1 GTSNPN and CDR2 SVGIG (reference sequence). Trimming pared 0 bases from V and 2 bases from J, leaving 7 bases between. This CDR3 comprises 13 residues. Whole-study results and caveats: Among convalescent patients, a median about 84% of reactive clones emerged only after vaccination.

The receptor comes from a human donor who had recovered from COVID-19. The sample comprised CD4+ T cells from blood, cultured in vitro. The genes are TRBV30 and TRBJ1-2, with D hard to call. The CDR3, as DNA: TGTGCCTGGAGTGTAAAACTGAACTATGGCTACACCTTC. It codes for CAWSVKLNYGYTF. Full variable domain (remainder filled in from reference TRBV30 and TRBJ1-2): SQTIHQWPATLVQPVGSPLSLECTVEGTSNPNLYWYRQAAGRGLQLLFYSVGIGQISSEVPQNLSASRPQDRQFILSSKKLLLSDSGFYLCAWSVKLNYGYTFGSGTRLTVV.